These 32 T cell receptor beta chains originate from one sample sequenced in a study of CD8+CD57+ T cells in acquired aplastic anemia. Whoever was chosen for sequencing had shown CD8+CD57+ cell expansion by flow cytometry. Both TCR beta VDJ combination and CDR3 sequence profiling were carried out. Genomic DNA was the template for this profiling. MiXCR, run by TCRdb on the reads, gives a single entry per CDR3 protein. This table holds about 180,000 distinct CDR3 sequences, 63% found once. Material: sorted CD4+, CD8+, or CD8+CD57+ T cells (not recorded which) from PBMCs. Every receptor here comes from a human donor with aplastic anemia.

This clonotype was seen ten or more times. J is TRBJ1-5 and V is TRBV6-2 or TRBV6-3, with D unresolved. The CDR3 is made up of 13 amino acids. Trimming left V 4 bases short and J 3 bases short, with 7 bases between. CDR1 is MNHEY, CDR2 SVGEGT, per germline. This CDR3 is CASSLEVNQPQHF. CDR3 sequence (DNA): TGTGCCAGCAGTTTGGAAGTCAATCAGCCCCAGCATTTT.

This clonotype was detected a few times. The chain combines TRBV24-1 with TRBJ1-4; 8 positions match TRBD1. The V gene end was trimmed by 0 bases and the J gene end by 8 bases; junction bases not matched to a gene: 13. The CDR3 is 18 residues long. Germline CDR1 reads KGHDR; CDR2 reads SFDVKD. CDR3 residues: CATSDLPHLTGVSEKLFF. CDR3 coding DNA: TGTGCCACCAGTGATTTGCCCCACCTGACAGGGGTAAGCGAAAAACTGTTTTTT.

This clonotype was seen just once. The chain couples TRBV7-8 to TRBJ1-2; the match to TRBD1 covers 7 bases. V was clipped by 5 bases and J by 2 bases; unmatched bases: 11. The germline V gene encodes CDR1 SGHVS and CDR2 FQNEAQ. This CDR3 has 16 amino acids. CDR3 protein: CASSQEGGLGNYGYTF. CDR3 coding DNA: TGTGCCAGCAGCCAAGAAGGGGGCTTGGGGAACTATGGCTACACCTTC. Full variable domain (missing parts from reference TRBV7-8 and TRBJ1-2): GAGVSQSPRYKVAKRGQDVALRCDPISGHVSLFWYQQALGQGPEFLTYFQNEAQLDKSGLPSDRFFAERPEGSVSTLKIQRTQQEDSAVYLCASSQEGGLGNYGYTFGSGTRLTVV.

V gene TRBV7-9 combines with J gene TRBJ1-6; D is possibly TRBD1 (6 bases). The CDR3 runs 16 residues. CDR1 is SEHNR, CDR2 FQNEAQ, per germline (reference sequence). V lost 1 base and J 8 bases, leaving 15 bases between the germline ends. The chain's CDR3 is CASSLGPAGADSPLHF. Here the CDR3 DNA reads TGTGCCAGCAGCTTAGGGCCCGCAGGGGCTGATTCACCCCTCCACTTT. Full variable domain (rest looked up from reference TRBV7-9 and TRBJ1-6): DTGVSQNPRHKITKRGQNVTFRCDPISEHNRLYWYRQTLGQGPEFLTYFQNEAQLEKSRLLSDRFSAERPKGSFSTLEIQRTEQGDSAMYLCASSLGPAGADSPLHFGNGTRLTVT.

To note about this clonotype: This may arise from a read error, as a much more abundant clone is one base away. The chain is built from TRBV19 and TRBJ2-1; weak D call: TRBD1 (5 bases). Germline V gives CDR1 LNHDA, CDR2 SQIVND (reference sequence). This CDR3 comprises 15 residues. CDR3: CASSIGGRSHNEQFF. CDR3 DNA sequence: TGTGCCAGTAGTATAGGGGGCCGCTCCCACAATGAGCAGTTCTTC.

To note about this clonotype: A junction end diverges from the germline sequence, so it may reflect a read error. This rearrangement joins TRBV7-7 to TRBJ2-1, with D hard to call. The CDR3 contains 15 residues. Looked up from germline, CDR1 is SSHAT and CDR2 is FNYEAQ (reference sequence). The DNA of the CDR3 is TGTGCTAGCAGCTTTACCGGGTCCCCTGGCGATGAGCAGTTCTTC. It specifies CASSFTGSPGDEQFF.

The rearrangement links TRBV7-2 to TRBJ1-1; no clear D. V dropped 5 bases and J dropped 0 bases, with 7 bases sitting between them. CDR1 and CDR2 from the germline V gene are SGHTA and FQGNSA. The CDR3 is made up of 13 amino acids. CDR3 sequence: CASSPELNTEAFF. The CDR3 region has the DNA TGTGCCAGCAGCCCTGAGCTGAACACTGAAGCTTTCTTT.

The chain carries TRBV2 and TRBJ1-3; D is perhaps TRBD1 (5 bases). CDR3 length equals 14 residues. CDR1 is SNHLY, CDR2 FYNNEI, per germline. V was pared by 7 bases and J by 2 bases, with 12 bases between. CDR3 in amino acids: CASKVTGTGNTIYF. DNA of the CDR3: TGTGCCAGCAAGGTTACAGGTACTGGAAACACCATATATTTT.

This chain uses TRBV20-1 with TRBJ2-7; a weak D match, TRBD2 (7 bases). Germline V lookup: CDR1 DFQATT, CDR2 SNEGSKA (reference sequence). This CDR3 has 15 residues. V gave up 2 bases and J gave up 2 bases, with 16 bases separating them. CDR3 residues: CSARSRGGLTYEQYF. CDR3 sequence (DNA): TGCAGTGCTAGATCCCGCGGGGGCCTCACCTACGAGCAGTACTTC.

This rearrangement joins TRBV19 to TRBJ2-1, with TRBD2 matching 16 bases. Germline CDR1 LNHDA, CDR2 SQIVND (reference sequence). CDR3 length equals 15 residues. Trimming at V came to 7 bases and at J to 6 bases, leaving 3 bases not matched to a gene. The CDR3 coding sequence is TGTGCCAGTATTGGGACTAGCGGGGGGGTCAATGAGCAGTTCTTC. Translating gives CASIGTSGGVNEQFF.

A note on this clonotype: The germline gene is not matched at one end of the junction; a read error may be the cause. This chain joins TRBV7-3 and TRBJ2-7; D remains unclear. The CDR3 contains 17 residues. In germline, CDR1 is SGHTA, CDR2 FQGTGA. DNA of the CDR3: TGTGCCGGCAGCCAAGGTATGGATCGTACTGATCCCTACGAGCAGTACTTC. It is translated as CAGSQGMDRTDPYEQYF.

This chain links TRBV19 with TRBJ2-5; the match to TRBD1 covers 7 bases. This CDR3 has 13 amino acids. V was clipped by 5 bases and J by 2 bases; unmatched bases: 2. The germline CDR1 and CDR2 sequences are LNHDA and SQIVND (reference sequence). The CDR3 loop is CASSSTGQETQYF. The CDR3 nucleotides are TGTGCCAGTAGTTCGACAGGGCAAGAGACCCAGTACTTC.

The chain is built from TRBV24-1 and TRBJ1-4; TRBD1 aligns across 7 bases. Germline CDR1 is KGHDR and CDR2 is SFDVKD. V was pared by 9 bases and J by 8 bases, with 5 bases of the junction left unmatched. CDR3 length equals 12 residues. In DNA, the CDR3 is TGTGCCACCCTCAGGGGGGGGGAAAAACTGTTTTTT. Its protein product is CATLRGGEKLFF.

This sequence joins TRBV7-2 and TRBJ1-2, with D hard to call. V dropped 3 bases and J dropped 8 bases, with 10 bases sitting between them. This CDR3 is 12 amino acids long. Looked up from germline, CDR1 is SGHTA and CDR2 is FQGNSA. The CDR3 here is CASSLKQTGYTF. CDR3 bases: TGTGCCAGCAGCTTGAAACAGACCGGCTACACCTTC.

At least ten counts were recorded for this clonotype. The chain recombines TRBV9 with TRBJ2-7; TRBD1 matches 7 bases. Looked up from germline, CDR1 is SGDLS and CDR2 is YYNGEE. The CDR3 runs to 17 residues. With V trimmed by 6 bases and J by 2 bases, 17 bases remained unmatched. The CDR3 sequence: CASIKIPHRGMTYEQYF. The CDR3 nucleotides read TGTGCCAGCATCAAGATTCCCCACAGGGGCATGACCTACGAGCAGTACTTC.

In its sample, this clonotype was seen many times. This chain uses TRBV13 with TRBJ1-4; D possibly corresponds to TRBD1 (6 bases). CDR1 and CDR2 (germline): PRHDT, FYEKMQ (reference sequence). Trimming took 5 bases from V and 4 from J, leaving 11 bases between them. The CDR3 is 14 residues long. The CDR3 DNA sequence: TGTGCCAGCAGCCAGGACAGTGATAATGAAAAACTGTTTTTT. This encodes CASSQDSDNEKLFF.

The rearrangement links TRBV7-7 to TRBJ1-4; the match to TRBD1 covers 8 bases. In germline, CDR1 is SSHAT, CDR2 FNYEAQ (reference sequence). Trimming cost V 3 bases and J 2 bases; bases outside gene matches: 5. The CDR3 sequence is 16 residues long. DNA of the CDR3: TGTGCCAGCAGCTTTCGGCAGGGGGCCACTAATGAAAAACTGTTTTTT. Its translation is CASSFRQGATNEKLFF.

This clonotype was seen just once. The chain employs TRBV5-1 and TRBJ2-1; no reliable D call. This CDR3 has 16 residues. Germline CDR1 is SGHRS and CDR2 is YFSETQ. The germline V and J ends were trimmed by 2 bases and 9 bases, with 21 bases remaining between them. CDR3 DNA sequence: TGCGCCAGCAGCTTATTATCAATGGGGTCGGGTGGTGAGCAGTTCTTC. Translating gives CASSLLSMGSGGEQFF.

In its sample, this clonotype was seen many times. The CDR3 DNA sequence: TGTGCCAGCAGTTTAGGGGGCTCCTACAATGAGCAGTTCTTC. This sequence encodes CASSLGGSYNEQFF. This rearrangement joins TRBV12-3 or TRBV12-4 to TRBJ2-1, with D unclear. Trimming removed 1 base at V and 0 bases at J, with 4 bases between. The CDR3 length is 14 residues.

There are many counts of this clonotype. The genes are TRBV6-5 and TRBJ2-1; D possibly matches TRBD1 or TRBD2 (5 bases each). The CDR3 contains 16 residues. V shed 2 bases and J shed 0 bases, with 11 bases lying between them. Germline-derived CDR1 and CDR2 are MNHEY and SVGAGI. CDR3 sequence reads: CASSYPGRSSYNEQFF. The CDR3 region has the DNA TGTGCCAGCAGTTACCCGGGACGGTCCTCCTACAATGAGCAGTTCTTC.

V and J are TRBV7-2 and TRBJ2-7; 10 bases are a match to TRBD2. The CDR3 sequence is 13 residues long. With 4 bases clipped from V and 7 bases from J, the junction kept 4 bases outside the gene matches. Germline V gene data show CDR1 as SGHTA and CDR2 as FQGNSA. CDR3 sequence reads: CASSSGTSEEQYF. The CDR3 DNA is TGTGCCAGCAGCTCGGGGACTAGCGAAGAGCAGTACTTC.

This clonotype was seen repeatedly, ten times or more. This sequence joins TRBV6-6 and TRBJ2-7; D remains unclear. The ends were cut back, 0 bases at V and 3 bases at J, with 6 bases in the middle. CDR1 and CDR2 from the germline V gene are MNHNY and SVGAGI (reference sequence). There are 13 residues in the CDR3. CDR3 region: CASSYSVDYEQYF. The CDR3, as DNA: TGTGCCAGCAGTTACTCTGTGGACTACGAGCAGTACTTC.

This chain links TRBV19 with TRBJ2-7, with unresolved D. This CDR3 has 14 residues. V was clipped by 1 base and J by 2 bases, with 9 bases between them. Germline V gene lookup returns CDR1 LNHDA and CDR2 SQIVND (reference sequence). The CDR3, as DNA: TGTGCCAGTAGTATAGGGGTTCTCGCCTACGAGCAGTACTTC. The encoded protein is CASSIGVLAYEQYF.

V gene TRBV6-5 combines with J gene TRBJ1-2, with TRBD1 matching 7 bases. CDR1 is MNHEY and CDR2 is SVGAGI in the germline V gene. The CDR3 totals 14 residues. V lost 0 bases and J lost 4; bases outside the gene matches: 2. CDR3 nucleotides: TGTGCCAGCAGTTACTCGAGGGACAGCTATGGCTACACCTTC. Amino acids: CASSYSRDSYGYTF.

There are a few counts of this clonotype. DNA for the CDR3: TGTGCTGCGGCACTTAGCTCCTACAATGAGCAGTTCTTC. This gives the protein CAAALSSYNEQFF. The rearrangement joins TRBV27 to TRBJ2-1; no definite D call. The CDR3 sequence is 13 residues long. Germline CDR1 MNHEY, CDR2 SMNVEV (reference sequence).

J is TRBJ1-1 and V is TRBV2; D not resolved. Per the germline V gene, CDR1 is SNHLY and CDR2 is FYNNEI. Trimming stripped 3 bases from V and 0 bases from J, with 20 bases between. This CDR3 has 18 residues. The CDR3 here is CASSDSWGGRRMNTEAFF. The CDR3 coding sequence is TGTGCCAGCAGTGACAGTTGGGGAGGGAGGCGGATGAACACTGAAGCTTTCTTT.

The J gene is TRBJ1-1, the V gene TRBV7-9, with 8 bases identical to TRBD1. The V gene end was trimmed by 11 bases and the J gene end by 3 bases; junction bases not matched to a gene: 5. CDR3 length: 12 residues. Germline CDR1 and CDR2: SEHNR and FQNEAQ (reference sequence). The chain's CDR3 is CAVRGQHTEAFF. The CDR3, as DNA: TGTGCCGTCAGGGGGCAACACACTGAAGCTTTCTTT.

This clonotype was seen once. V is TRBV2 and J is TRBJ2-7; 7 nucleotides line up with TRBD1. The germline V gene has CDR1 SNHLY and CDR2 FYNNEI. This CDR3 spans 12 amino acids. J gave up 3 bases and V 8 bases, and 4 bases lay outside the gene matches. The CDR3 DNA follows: TGTGCCAGCCGTGGACAGGTCTACGAGCAGTACTTC. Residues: CASRGQVYEQYF. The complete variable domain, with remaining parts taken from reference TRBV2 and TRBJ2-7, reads EPEVTQTPSHQVTQMGQEVILRCVPISNHLYFYWYRQILGQKVEFLVSFYNNEISEKSEIFDDQFSVERPDGSNFTLKIRSTKLEDSAMYFCASRGQVYEQYFGPGTRLTVT.

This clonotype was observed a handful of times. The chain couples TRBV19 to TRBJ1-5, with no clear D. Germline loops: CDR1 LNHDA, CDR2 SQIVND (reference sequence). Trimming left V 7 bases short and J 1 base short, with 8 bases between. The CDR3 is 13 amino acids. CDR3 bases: TGTGCCAGTATGGACGGGAGCAATCAGCCCCAGCATTTT. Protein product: CASMDGSNQPQHF. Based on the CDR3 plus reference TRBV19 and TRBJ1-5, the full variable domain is DGGITQSPKYLFRKEGQNVTLSCEQNLNHDAMYWYRQDPGQGLRLIYYSQIVNDFQKGDIAEGYSVSREKKESFPLTVTSAQKNPTAFYLCASMDGSNQPQHFGDGTRLSIL.

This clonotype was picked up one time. The CDR3 DNA is TGTGCCAGCAGTCAATACTCGTCACAGGGCGGGAGCTACACCTTC. Translated: CASSQYSSQGGSYTF. This chain connects TRBV6-5 to TRBJ1-2; TRBD1 might be the D (6 bases). The CDR3 runs 15 residues. Deletions cut 5 bases from V and 9 bases from J, with 22 bases between. Per the germline V gene, CDR1 is MNHEY and CDR2 is SVGAGI.

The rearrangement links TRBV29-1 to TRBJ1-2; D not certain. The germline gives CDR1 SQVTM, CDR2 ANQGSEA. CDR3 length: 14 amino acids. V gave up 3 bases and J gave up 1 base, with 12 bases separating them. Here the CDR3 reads CSVERWGINYGYTF. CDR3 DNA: TGCAGCGTTGAGCGGTGGGGAATTAACTATGGCTACACCTTC.

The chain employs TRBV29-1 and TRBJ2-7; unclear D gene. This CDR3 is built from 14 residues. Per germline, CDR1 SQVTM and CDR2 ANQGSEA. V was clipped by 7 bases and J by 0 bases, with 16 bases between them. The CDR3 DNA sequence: TGCAGCGCGGCGAAGAGTCTCCCCTCCTACGAGCAGTACTTC. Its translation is CSAAKSLPSYEQYF.